Described below is a single T cell receptor beta chain sequence and its context. No antigen is known for it. This CDR3 contains 14 residues. Trimming left V 5 bases short and J 8 bases short, with 15 bases between. In germline, CDR1 is MDHEN, CDR2 SYDVKM. Produced via immunoSEQ multiplex PCR; TCRdb's table is partial and in-frame only. The sample lists roughly 90,000 clones, over 85% seen once, with roughly 0.8% in the top ten. This sample is part of a study of OX40 agonist ivuxolimab in advanced cancers. Study background: Patients received intravenous ivuxolimab every 2 weeks at 0.01 to 10 mg/kg. Participants could have had prior anti-PD-1, anti-PD-L1 or anti-CTLA-4 therapy, and approximately 40% had some. Overall study results and limits: Within 6 weeks, CD4+ and CD8+ blood T cells expanded clonally at 0.1 to 3.0 mg/kg. Researchers report that CD8+ T cells had, on average, more expanded clones than CD4+.

This sequence was found in an adult with an advanced solid tumor such as melanoma, head and neck, liver or kidney cancer. This sequence joins TRBV28 and TRBJ1-4, with D uncertain. The sample consisted of CD4+ or CD8+ T cells sorted from blood, taken in a trial of the OX40 agonist ivuxolimab. Here the CDR3 reads CASSLYYTGEKLFF. The DNA of the CDR3 is TGTGCCAGCAGTCTGTACTATACCGGGGAAAAACTGTTTTTT.